A selection of T cell receptor beta chains follows, all from one sample in a study of T cells in localized non-small cell lung cancer. The repertoire was sequenced with immunoSEQ multiplex PCR; TCRdb's copy has only in-frame clones and lacks some. The sample lists approximately 140,000 clones; around 92% were seen once. Here the sequenced sample was peripheral blood, taken before any cancer treatment. These receptors all stem from a female donor aged 60 or older with stage I lung adenocarcinoma. Each CDR3 is given with its conserved first and last residue. D genes are given only for firm matches. A row's size may be missing; if present it is once, few, many or a size class.

J,size,D,V,CDR3,DNA
TRBJ1-1,NA,NA,TRBV5-1,CASSLVPNTEAFF,TGCGCCAGCAGCTTGGTCCCCAACACTGAAGCTTTCTTT
TRBJ2-2,NA,NA,TRBV29-1,CSVETAGELFF,TGCAGCGTCGAGACAGCCGGGGAGCTGTTTTTT
TRBJ2-7,NA,NA,TRBV28,CASSWRADEQYF,TGTGCCAGCAGTTGGAGGGCGGACGAGCAGTACTTC
TRBJ2-1,few,NA,TRBV2,CASSINNEQFF,TGTGCCAGCAGTATTAACAATGAGCAGTTCTTC
TRBJ2-7,NA,NA,TRBV28,CASSLQSGAGSYEQYF,TGTGCCAGCAGTTTACAATCCGGGGCAGGCTCCTACGAGCAGTACTTC
TRBJ2-7,NA,TRBD2,TRBV6-5,CASSRGGRSYEQYF,TGTGCCAGCAGTAGGGGCGGGAGGTCCTACGAGCAGTACTTC
TRBJ2-5,NA,NA,TRBV7-7,CASSLGPQETQYF,TGTGCTAGCAGCTTGGGACCCCAGGAGACCCAGTACTTC
TRBJ1-6,few,TRBD1,TRBV28,CASRQGTNSPLHF,TGTGCCAGCAGACAGGGGACTAATTCACCCCTCCACTTT
TRBJ2-3,once,NA,TRBV5-1,CASSFQPGGTDTQYF,TGCGCCAGCAGCTTCCAGCCCGGCGGCACAGATACGCAGTATTTT
TRBJ1-2,NA,NA,TRBV2,CASSGGGPLPYGYTF,TGTGCCAGCAGTGGTGGGGGGCCTCTCCCCTATGGCTACACCTTC
TRBJ2-7,few,TRBD1,TRBV6-6,CASSYARQGWYF,TGTGCCAGCAGTTACGCTAGACAGGGGTGGTACTTC
TRBJ1-3,NA,NA,TRBV19,CASCRMVSGNTIYF,TGTGCCAGTTGTCGCATGGTCTCTGGAAACACCATATATTTT
TRBJ1-5,NA,TRBD1,TRBV2,CASSSGQGARPQHF,TGTGCCAGCAGCAGTGGGCAGGGGGCTCGGCCCCAGCATTTT
TRBJ1-3,NA,NA,TRBV2,CASKGFSSGNTIYF,TGTGCCAGCAAGGGGTTCAGCTCTGGAAACACCATATATTTT
TRBJ2-2,few,NA,TRBV5-1,CASSPPGRTGELFF,TGCGCCAGCAGCCCCCCGGGCCGCACCGGGGAGCTGTTTTTT
TRBJ1-3,NA,NA,TRBV10-3,CAISERGDTIYF,TGTGCCATCAGTGAAAGGGGGGACACCATATATTTT
TRBJ1-5,NA,NA,TRBV28,CASTPAAGAGQPQHF,TGTGCCAGCACCCCAGCGGCAGGGGCGGGGCAGCCCCAGCATTTT
TRBJ2-5,NA,TRBD1,TRBV5-1,CASSSSTGGWETQYF,TGCGCCAGCAGCTCTAGTACAGGGGGCTGGGAGACCCAGTACTTC
TRBJ2-5,NA,NA,TRBV2,CASIRTDLEDGTQYF,TGTGCCAGCATTCGCACGGATCTGGAGGATGGGACCCAGTACTTC
TRBJ2-1,NA,TRBD2,TRBV9,CASSPTGAGITYNEQFF,TGTGCCAGCAGCCCAACCGGAGCGGGAATTACCTACAATGAGCAGTTCTTC
TRBJ1-5,NA,TRBD1,TRBV19,CASSIRGTGTVWGNQPQHF,TGTGCCAGTAGTATACGAGGGACAGGGACAGTTTGGGGCAATCAGCCCCAGCATTTT
TRBJ1-1,once,TRBD1,TRBV9,CASSDRQGASNTEAFF,TGTGCCAGCAGCGACAGACAGGGGGCTTCGAACACTGAAGCTTTCTTT
TRBJ1-2,NA,NA,TRBV28,CASSFDTNYGYTF,TGTGCCAGCAGTTTCGATACGAACTATGGCTACACCTTC
TRBJ2-7,few,NA,TRBV28,CASSLIWQAYEQYF,TGTGCCAGCAGTTTAATTTGGCAAGCCTACGAGCAGTACTTC
TRBJ2-1,NA,TRBD2,TRBV18,CASSPPSAGGNNEQFF,TGTGCCAGCTCACCACCCTCGGCGGGAGGAAATAATGAGCAGTTCTTC
TRBJ1-2,NA,NA,TRBV7-9,CASSSGGGYGYTF,TGTGCCAGCAGCAGCGGGGGAGGCTATGGCTACACCTTC
TRBJ2-7,NA,NA,TRBV6-5,CASSLSRTGLTEQYF,TGTGCCAGCAGTTTATCCCGAACAGGACTCACCGAGCAGTACTTC
TRBJ2-7,NA,TRBD2,TRBV5-1,CASSPGWTSGYEQYF,TGCGCCAGCAGCCCGGGATGGACTAGCGGCTACGAGCAGTACTTC
TRBJ1-5,NA,NA,TRBV6-1,CASTQRPGRGQPQHF,TGTGCCAGCACCCAAAGACCCGGGCGGGGTCAGCCCCAGCATTTT
TRBJ2-2,NA,NA,TRBV7-2,CASSRRAGTNTGELFF,TGTGCCAGCAGCCGAAGGGCGGGAACGAACACCGGGGAGCTGTTTTTT
TRBJ2-2,NA,TRBD2,TRBV4-1,CASSQLGRATGELFF,TGCGCCAGCAGCCAACTGGGGAGGGCCACCGGGGAGCTGTTTTTT
TRBJ2-3,NA,NA,TRBV6-1,CASSEAGLRSRTDTQYF,TGTGCCAGCAGTGAAGCGGGGCTCAGGTCACGGACAGATACGCAGTATTTT
TRBJ1-4,NA,NA,TRBV6-6,CASTGVEKLFF,TGTGCCAGCACTGGAGTTGAAAAACTGTTTTTT
TRBJ2-5,NA,NA,TRBV4-2,CASSQDVRGTQYF,TGTGCCAGCAGCCAAGACGTACGTGGGACCCAGTACTTC
TRBJ2-2,NA,NA,TRBV9,CASSGRQTGELFF,TGTGCCAGCAGCGGACGACAGACCGGGGAGCTGTTTTTT
TRBJ1-1,NA,NA,TRBV14,CASSLLLGRNTEAFF,TGTGCCAGCAGCCTCCTCTTGGGGAGGAACACTGAAGCTTTCTTT
TRBJ2-1,once,TRBD2,TRBV28,CASSPLAGSYNEQFF,TGTGCCAGCAGTCCCTTAGCGGGATCCTACAATGAGCAGTTCTTC
TRBJ1-2,NA,NA,TRBV5-4,CASSLVGRGDYGYTF,TGTGCCAGCAGCTTGGTTGGCCGGGGGGACTATGGCTACACCTTC
TRBJ2-1,NA,NA,TRBV1,CTSSNNLGDFAPLYNEQFF,TGCACCAGCAGCAACAACCTGGGGGACTTCGCACCTCTCTACAATGAGCAGTTCTTC
TRBJ2-4,NA,NA,TRBV5-4,CASSLASSGTKNIQYF,TGTGCCAGCAGCTTGGCCTCGAGCGGCACAAAAAACATTCAGTACTTC
TRBJ1-2,NA,NA,TRBV6-6,CASGSDYGYTF,TGTGCCAGCGGCTCGGACTATGGCTACACCTTC
TRBJ2-1,once,NA,TRBV9,CASSLDNEQFF,TGTGCCAGCAGCCTGGACAATGAGCAGTTCTTC
TRBJ2-6,NA,NA,TRBV6-6,CASSTFDAGANVLTF,TGTGCCAGCAGCACCTTTGATGCAGGGGCCAACGTCCTGACTTTC
TRBJ2-7,NA,NA,TRBV27,CASSLSTGLTYEQYF,TGTGCCAGCAGTTTATCAACAGGCCTGACCTACGAGCAGTACTTC
TRBJ2-7,NA,NA,TRBV30,CAWKDRYEQYF,TGTGCCTGGAAGGACCGCTACGAGCAGTACTTC
TRBJ2-7,NA,TRBD1,TRBV5-6,CASSLGQGSYEQYF,TGTGCCAGCAGCTTGGGACAGGGTTCCTACGAGCAGTACTTC
TRBJ1-3,NA,NA,TRBV27,CASSLSGGDNTIYF,TGTGCCAGCAGTTTATCCGGGGGGGATAACACCATATATTTT
TRBJ1-5,NA,NA,TRBV7-9,CASSPTTDQPQHF,TGTGCCAGCAGCCCGACGACGGATCAGCCCCAGCATTTT
TRBJ1-5,NA,NA,TRBV7-3,CASSSFRIPSSNQPQHF,TGTGCCAGCAGTAGCTTCAGGATCCCCTCTAGCAATCAGCCCCAGCATTTT
TRBJ1-4,NA,TRBD1,TRBV30,CAWSVPSTGSTNEKLFF,TGTGCCTGGAGTGTACCTTCGACAGGGAGTACTAATGAAAAACTGTTTTTT
TRBJ2-2,NA,TRBD2,TRBV2,CASSREREGPITGELFF,TGTGCCAGCAGTCGAGAGCGGGAGGGCCCAATCACCGGGGAGCTGTTTTTT
TRBJ1-2,NA,NA,TRBV7-9,CASSLMSRARKFDTF,TGTGCCAGCAGCTTAATGTCCCGCGCTAGGAAATTCGACACCTTC